Sequencing of this T cell receptor (beta chain) was carried out in a study of regulatory T cells in long-lasting Graves disease. V lost 0 bases and J 0 bases, leaving 17 bases between the germline ends. CDR1 is MNHEY and CDR2 is SVGAGI in the germline V gene. There are 18 residues in the CDR3. Combining iRepertoire HTBI primers with Arm-PCR of CDR3 regions, the authors built TCR beta libraries. A single record per CDR3 protein comes from TCRdb applying MiXCR to the multiplex PCR reads. The sample holds about 400,000 distinct CDR3 sequences, around 16% seen once. This clonotype was counted between two and nine times. The antigen is not known. As for time point: newly diagnosed GD, antithyroid drugs for less than 3 months. Making the TCR library involved RNA that had been extracted from PBMCs. Notes on the study in general: Peripheral blood, not thyroid tissue, was the sole material studied.

The sample was also linked to a second study, of T cells in Graves' hyperthyroidism and ophthalmopathy.

The sequencing used peripheral blood mononuclear cells (PBMCs), collected at new diagnosis, from a patient treated with antithyroid drugs. This receptor was identified in a woman aged 40-49 years with Graves disease. The V gene is TRBV6-5, the J gene TRBJ1-2; maybe TRBD1 (5 bases). The CDR3 coding sequence is TGTGCCAGCAGTTACTCAAATGCGGGGACGGTCACTAACTATGGCTACACCTTC. Its protein product is CASSYSNAGTVTNYGYTF.